What follows is one T cell receptor beta chain and its context. Trimming left V 4 bases short and J 1 base short, with 14 bases between. The CDR3 runs to 15 residues. Germline-derived CDR1 and CDR2 are DFQATT and SNEGSKA (reference sequence). This sample stems from a study of response to subunit inactivated influenza vaccine. MiXCR, applied by TCRdb to the RT-PCR reads, yields one record per CDR3 protein. The sample holds about 540,000 distinct CDR3 sequences, roughly 25% seen once. These data also featured in a second study, about T cells expressing NK-cell markers. That study adds: UMI-tagged 5'RACE template switching yielded the TCR beta cDNA. In sorted CD3+CD56+NKG2C+, CD3+CD56+NKG2C- and CD3+CD56-NKG2C+ T cells, TCR beta repertoires were obtained. Most of the eight sequenced donors were HCMV-seropositive; one was seronegative. Uncertainty persisted over the HCMV specificity of expanded NKG2C+ T cell clones.

This TCR derives from a man aged 45-60 years who received an inactivated influenza vaccine. Sequencing was performed on CD4+ T cells sorted from PBMCs, taken 12 days after vaccination. The rearrangement links TRBV20-1 to TRBJ2-1; D gene ambiguous. CDR3 residues: CSATDYGKSYNEQFF. The CDR3 region has the DNA TGCAGTGCTACTGATTACGGAAAGTCCTACAATGAGCAGTTCTTC.